These T cell receptor beta chains were read from a single sample in a study of blood T cell repertoires in COVID-19. Repertoires were generated with immunoSEQ multiplex PCR, while TCRdb's copy carries only in-frame clones and drops some. The table has 200,000 to 250,000 clones, over 80% seen once. Sequenced: PBMCs or T cells enriched from blood (not recorded which). Receptor source: a woman aged 25 to 45 who had been exposed to COVID-19. CDR3s include the opening cysteine and the closing phenylalanine or tryptophan. The order of the fields is CDR3 length, clone size, V gene, J gene, D gene, CDR3 protein, CDR3 DNA. D genes are given only for firm matches. Size is stated for part of the rows, as once, few or many counts, or as a class when the clone is expanded.

len: 15
abundance: .
v_gene: TRBV4-2
j_gene: TRBJ1-2
d_gene: TRBD1
CDR3aa: CASSFPGQGIGGYTF
CDR3nt: TGTGCCAGCAGCTTTCCGGGACAGGGTATCGGTGGCTACACCTTC

len: 14
abundance: .
v_gene: TRBV24-1
j_gene: TRBJ2-7
d_gene: TRBD1
CDR3aa: CATSEDRVPYEQYF
CDR3nt: TGTGCCACCAGTGAGGACAGGGTTCCCTACGAGCAGTACTTC

len: 13
abundance: .
v_gene: TRBV19
j_gene: TRBJ1-2
d_gene: .
CDR3aa: CASSPQYNYGYTF
CDR3nt: TGTGCCAGTAGTCCACAGTATAACTATGGCTACACCTTC

len: 17
abundance: .
v_gene: TRBV3-1/TRBV3-2
j_gene: TRBJ1-2
d_gene: TRBD1
CDR3aa: CASSLSGTGYSGHGYTF
CDR3nt: TGTGCCAGCAGCCTATCCGGGACAGGGTATTCTGGACATGGCTACACCTTC

len: 13
abundance: .
v_gene: TRBV19
j_gene: TRBJ2-7
d_gene: .
CDR3aa: CASSIGASAVLYF
CDR3nt: TGTGCCAGTAGTATCGGGGCTAGCGCCGTCTTGTACTTC

len: 13
abundance: once
v_gene: TRBV2
j_gene: TRBJ2-7
d_gene: .
CDR3aa: CASSGGSSYEQYF
CDR3nt: TGTGCCAGCAGTGGAGGGAGCTCCTACGAGCAGTACTTC

len: 12
abundance: .
v_gene: TRBV12-3/TRBV12-4
j_gene: TRBJ2-1
d_gene: .
CDR3aa: CASSPLAREQFF
CDR3nt: TGTGCCAGCAGTCCACTGGCGAGGGAGCAGTTCTTC

len: 13
abundance: .
v_gene: TRBV5-4
j_gene: TRBJ1-1
d_gene: .
CDR3aa: CASSRKGDTEAFF
CDR3nt: TGTGCCAGCAGCCGGAAGGGGGACACTGAAGCTTTCTTT

len: 16
abundance: few
v_gene: TRBV7-6
j_gene: TRBJ1-3
d_gene: .
CDR3aa: CASSPEVGVSGNTIYF
CDR3nt: TGTGCCAGCAGCCCCGAAGTGGGAGTCTCTGGAAACACCATATATTTT

len: 14
abundance: .
v_gene: TRBV5-8
j_gene: TRBJ2-5
d_gene: TRBD1
CDR3aa: CASSFGQGKETQYF
CDR3nt: TGTGCCAGCAGCTTCGGACAGGGAAAAGAGACCCAGTACTTC

len: 13
abundance: .
v_gene: TRBV4-1
j_gene: TRBJ2-1
d_gene: .
CDR3aa: CASSLHGGVGQFF
CDR3nt: TGCGCCAGCAGCCTCCACGGCGGGGTAGGGCAGTTCTTC

len: 20
abundance: .
v_gene: TRBV27
j_gene: TRBJ2-2
d_gene: TRBD2
CDR3aa: CASSYLGTSGTGRDTGELFF
CDR3nt: TGTGCCAGCAGTTATTTAGGGACTAGCGGCACCGGTCGGGACACCGGGGAGCTGTTTTTT

len: 14
abundance: few
v_gene: TRBV19
j_gene: TRBJ2-2
d_gene: TRBD1
CDR3aa: CASTGQGRAGELFF
CDR3nt: TGTGCCAGTACGGGACAGGGGAGAGCCGGGGAGCTGTTTTTT

len: 15
abundance: .
v_gene: TRBV5-1
j_gene: TRBJ2-7
d_gene: TRBD1
CDR3aa: CASSSGQGSTYEQYF
CDR3nt: TGCGCCAGCAGCTCAGGACAGGGTTCAACCTACGAGCAGTACTTC

len: 14
abundance: .
v_gene: TRBV6-5
j_gene: TRBJ2-5
d_gene: .
CDR3aa: CASILDRGSGTQYF
CDR3nt: .

len: 13
abundance: .
v_gene: TRBV10-3
j_gene: TRBJ1-1
d_gene: TRBD1
CDR3aa: CATWTGPNTEAFF
CDR3nt: TGTGCCACCTGGACAGGGCCGAACACTGAAGCTTTCTTT

len: 13
abundance: .
v_gene: TRBV30
j_gene: TRBJ1-5
d_gene: TRBD1
CDR3aa: CAWSVQGDQPQHF
CDR3nt: TGTGCCTGGAGTGTACAGGGGGATCAGCCCCAGCATTTT

len: 15
abundance: .
v_gene: TRBV5-5
j_gene: TRBJ1-2
d_gene: .
CDR3aa: CASSLETGSNYGYTF
CDR3nt: TGTGCCAGCAGCTTGGAGACAGGATCGAACTATGGCTACACCTTC

len: 14
abundance: .
v_gene: TRBV9
j_gene: TRBJ1-2
d_gene: TRBD1
CDR3aa: CASSPGGQAYGYTF
CDR3nt: TGTGCCAGCAGCCCGGGGGGACAGGCGTATGGCTACACCTTC

len: 17
abundance: .
v_gene: TRBV10-3
j_gene: TRBJ1-4
d_gene: .
CDR3aa: CATQQGGDALVAQKLFF
CDR3nt: TGTGCCACCCAACAGGGTGGGGATGCGTTGGTCGCCCAAAAACTGTTTTTT

len: 16
abundance: .
v_gene: TRBV19
j_gene: TRBJ2-1
d_gene: TRBD2
CDR3aa: CASRVLAGEAYNEQFF
CDR3nt: TGTGCCAGTAGGGTTCTAGCGGGAGAAGCCTACAATGAGCAGTTCTTC

len: 15
abundance: once
v_gene: TRBV7-2
j_gene: TRBJ2-7
d_gene: TRBD2
CDR3aa: CASSISSGRLYEQYF
CDR3nt: TGTGCCAGCAGCATCTCTAGCGGGAGACTCTACGAGCAGTACTTC

len: 12
abundance: .
v_gene: TRBV11-2
j_gene: TRBJ2-7
d_gene: .
CDR3aa: CASSLDAVEQYF
CDR3nt: TGTGCCAGCAGCTTAGACGCGGTCGAGCAGTACTTC

len: 15
abundance: .
v_gene: TRBV5-1
j_gene: TRBJ2-1
d_gene: TRBD1
CDR3aa: CASTAGGYGYREQFF
CDR3nt: TGCGCCAGCACGGCAGGGGGTTATGGTTATCGTGAGCAGTTCTTC

len: 13
abundance: .
v_gene: TRBV19
j_gene: TRBJ1-2
d_gene: .
CDR3aa: CASSIGSGDGYTF
CDR3nt: TGTGCCAGTAGTATTGGTTCAGGGGACGGCTACACCTTC

len: 13
abundance: .
v_gene: TRBV12-3/TRBV12-4
j_gene: TRBJ1-1
d_gene: .
CDR3aa: CASSRRGNTEAFF
CDR3nt: TGTGCCAGCAGCCGCCGGGGTAACACTGAAGCTTTCTTT